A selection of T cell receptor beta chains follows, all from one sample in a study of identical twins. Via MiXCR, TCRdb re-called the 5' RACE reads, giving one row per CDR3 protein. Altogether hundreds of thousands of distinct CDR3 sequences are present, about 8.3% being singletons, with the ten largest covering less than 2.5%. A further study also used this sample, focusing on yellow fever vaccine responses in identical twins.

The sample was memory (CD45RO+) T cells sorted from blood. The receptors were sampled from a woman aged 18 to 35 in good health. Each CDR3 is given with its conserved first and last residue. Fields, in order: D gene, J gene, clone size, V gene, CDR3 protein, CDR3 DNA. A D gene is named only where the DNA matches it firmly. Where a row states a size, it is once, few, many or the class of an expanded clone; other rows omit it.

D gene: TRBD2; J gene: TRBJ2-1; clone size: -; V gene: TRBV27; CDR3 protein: CASSPRLAGDNEQFF; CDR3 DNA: TGTGCCAGCAGTCCTCGACTAGCGGGCGACAATGAGCAGTTCTTC
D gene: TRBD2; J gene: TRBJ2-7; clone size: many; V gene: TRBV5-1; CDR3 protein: CASSLAGAGGSYEQYF; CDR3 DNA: TGCGCCAGCAGCTTGGCCGGGGCGGGAGGTTCCTACGAGCAGTACTTC
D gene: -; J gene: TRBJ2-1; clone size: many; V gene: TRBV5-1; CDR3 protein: CASSSGLYNEQFF; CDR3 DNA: TGCGCCAGCAGCTCTGGTCTGTACAATGAGCAGTTCTTC
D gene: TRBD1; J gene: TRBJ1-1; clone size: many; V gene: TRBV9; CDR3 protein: CASSIRDRGPEAFF; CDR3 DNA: TGTGCCAGCAGCATCCGGGACAGGGGTCCTGAAGCTTTCTTT
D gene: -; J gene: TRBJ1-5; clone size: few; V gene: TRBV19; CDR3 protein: CASSIEGQKGNQPQHF; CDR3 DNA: TGTGCCAGTAGTATAGAAGGGCAGAAGGGTAATCAGCCCCAGCATTTT
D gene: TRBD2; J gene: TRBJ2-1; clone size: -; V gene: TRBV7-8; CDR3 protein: CASSPRTSGGVNEQFF; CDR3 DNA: TGTGCCAGCAGCCCGCGGACTAGCGGGGGGGTAAATGAGCAGTTCTTC
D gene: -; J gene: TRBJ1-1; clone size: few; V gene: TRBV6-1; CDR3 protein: CASSVKVATEAFF; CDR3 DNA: TGTGCCAGCAGTGTCAAAGTGGCCACTGAAGCTTTCTTT
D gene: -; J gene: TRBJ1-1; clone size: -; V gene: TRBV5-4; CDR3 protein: CASSLGRTMNTEAFF; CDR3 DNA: TGTGCCAGCAGCTTGGGGCGGACTATGAACACTGAAGCTTTCTTT
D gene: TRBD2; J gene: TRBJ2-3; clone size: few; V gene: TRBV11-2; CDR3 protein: CASSLGRTSGGSDTQYF; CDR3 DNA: TGTGCCAGCAGCTTGGGCCGGACTAGCGGGGGGTCAGATACGCAGTATTTT
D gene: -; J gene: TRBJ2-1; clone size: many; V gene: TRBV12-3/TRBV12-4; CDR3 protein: CASSSPGAGEQFF; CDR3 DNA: TGTGCCAGCAGTTCCCCCGGGGCCGGGGAGCAGTTCTTC
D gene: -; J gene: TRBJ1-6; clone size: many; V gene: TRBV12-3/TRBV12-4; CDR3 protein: CASSLDSNSPLHF; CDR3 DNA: TGTGCCAGCAGTTTGGATTCTAATTCACCCCTCCACTTT
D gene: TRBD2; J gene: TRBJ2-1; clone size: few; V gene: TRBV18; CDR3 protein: CASSGLAGDGSEQFF; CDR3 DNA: TGTGCCAGCTCAGGACTAGCGGGAGATGGTTCTGAGCAGTTCTTC
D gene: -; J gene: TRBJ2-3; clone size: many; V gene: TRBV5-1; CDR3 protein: CASSLPPGQLSSTDTQYF; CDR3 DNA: TGCGCCAGCAGCTTGCCCCCGGGACAACTCTCTAGCACAGATACGCAGTATTTT
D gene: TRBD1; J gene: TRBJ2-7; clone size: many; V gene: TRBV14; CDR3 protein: CASSREGQRQYF; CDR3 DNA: TGTGCCAGCAGCCGAGAGGGACAGAGGCAGTACTTC
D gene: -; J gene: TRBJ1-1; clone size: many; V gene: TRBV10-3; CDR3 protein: CAISERDTEAFF; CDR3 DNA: TGTGCCATCAGTGAGAGGGACACTGAAGCTTTCTTT
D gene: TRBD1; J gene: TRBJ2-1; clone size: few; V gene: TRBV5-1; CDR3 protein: CASSLGRTGGNEQFF; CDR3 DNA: TGCGCCAGCAGCTTGGGAAGGACAGGGGGCAATGAGCAGTTCTTC
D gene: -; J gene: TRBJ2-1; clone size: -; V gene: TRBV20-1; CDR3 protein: CSASLSGGYNEQFF; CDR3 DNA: TGCAGTGCTAGTCTTAGCGGCGGCTACAATGAGCAGTTCTTC
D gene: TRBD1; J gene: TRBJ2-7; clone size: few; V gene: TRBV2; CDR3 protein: CASSVGQGVHEQYF; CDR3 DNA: TGTGCCAGCAGTGTAGGACAGGGGGTCCACGAGCAGTACTTC
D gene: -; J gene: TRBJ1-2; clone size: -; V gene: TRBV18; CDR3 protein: CASSPSSGYGYTF; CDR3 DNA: TGTGCCAGCTCACCTTCGTCGGGATATGGCTACACCTTC
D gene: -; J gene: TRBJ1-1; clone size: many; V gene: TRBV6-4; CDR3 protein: CASSEQGGNTEAFF; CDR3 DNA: TGTGCCAGCAGTGAACAGGGAGGGAACACTGAAGCTTTCTTT
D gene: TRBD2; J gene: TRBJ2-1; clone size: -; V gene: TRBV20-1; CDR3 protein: CSAVPTSAITHNEQFF; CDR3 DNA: TGCAGTGCTGTCCCCACTAGCGCGATAACCCACAATGAGCAGTTCTTC
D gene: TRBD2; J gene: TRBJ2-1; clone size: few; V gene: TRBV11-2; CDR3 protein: CASSLVGGRFDEQFF; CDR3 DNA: TGTGCCAGCAGCCTAGTGGGCGGGAGGTTCGATGAGCAGTTCTTC
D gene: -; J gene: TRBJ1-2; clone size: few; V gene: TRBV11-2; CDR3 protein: CASSSVAVYLGYTF; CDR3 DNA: TGTGCCAGCAGCTCTGTGGCTGTCTATCTAGGCTACACCTTC
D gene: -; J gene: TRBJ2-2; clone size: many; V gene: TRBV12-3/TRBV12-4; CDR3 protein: CASSRDTGELFF; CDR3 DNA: TGTGCCAGCAGTCGTGACACCGGGGAGCTGTTTTTT
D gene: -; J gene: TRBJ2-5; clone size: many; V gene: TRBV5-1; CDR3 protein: CASSLWDIQETQYF; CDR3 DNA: TGCGCCAGCAGCTTGTGGGATATTCAAGAGACCCAGTACTTC
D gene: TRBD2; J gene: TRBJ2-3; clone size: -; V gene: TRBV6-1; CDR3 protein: CASTPSGHTDTQYF; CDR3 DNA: TGTGCCAGCACCCCTAGCGGGCACACAGATACGCAGTATTTT
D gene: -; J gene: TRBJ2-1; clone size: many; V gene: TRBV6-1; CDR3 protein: CASRRGDSLNEQFF; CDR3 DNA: TGTGCCAGCAGGCGAGGAGACTCCCTCAATGAGCAGTTCTTC
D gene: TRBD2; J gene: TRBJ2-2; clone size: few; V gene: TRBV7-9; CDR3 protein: CASSPAGAGGYPGELFF; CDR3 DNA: TGTGCCAGCAGCCCTGCCGGTGCGGGAGGGTATCCCGGGGAGCTGTTTTTT
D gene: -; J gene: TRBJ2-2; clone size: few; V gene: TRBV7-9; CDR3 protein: CASSRGNRVSTGELFF; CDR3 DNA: TGTGCCAGCAGTCGGGGGAACCGGGTTAGCACCGGGGAGCTGTTTTTT
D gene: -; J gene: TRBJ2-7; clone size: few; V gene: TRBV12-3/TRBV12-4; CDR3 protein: CASSLRVGEQYF; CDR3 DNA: TGTGCCAGCAGTCTACGAGTGGGCGAGCAGTACTTC
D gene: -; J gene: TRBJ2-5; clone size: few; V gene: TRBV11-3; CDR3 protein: CASSHTSRTDGQETQYF; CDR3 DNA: TGTGCCAGCAGCCATACCTCCAGGACGGATGGACAAGAGACCCAGTACTTC
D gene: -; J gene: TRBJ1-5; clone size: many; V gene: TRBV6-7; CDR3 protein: CASSYSNRAINQPQHF; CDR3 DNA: TGTGCCAGCAGTTACTCGAACAGGGCTATCAATCAGCCCCAGCATTTT
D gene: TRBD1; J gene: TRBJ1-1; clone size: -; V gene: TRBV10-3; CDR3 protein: CAITPTTGAGAFF; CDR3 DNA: TGTGCCATCACCCCCACGACAGGGGCGGGAGCTTTCTTT
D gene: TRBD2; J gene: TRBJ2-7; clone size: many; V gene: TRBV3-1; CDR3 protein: CASSLGTSRVIYEQYF; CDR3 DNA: TGTGCCAGCAGCCTTGGGACTAGTCGGGTAATCTACGAGCAGTACTTC
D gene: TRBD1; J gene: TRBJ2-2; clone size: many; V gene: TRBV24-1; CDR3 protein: CATSSGQGEAGELFF; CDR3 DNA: TGTGCCACCAGTTCGGGACAGGGTGAGGCCGGGGAGCTGTTTTTT
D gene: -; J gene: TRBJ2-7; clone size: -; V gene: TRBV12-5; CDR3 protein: CASEAVGEQYF; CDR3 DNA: TGTGCTAGTGAGGCCGTAGGGGAGCAGTACTTC
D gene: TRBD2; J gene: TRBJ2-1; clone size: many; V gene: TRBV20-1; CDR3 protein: CSARLLPGLAGGHEQFF; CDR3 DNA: TGCAGTGCTAGACTGTTACCGGGACTAGCGGGGGGCCATGAGCAGTTCTTC
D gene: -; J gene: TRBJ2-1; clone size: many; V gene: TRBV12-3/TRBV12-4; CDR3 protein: CASSLVGPHNEQFF; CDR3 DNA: TGTGCCAGCAGTTTAGTGGGGCCGCACAATGAGCAGTTCTTC
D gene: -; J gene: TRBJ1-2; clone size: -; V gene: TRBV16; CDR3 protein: CASSQERDRGGYTF; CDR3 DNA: TGTGCCAGCAGCCAAGAGAGGGATCGGGGTGGCTACACCTTC
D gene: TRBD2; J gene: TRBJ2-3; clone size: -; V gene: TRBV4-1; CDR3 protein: CASSQVRTSGGRGDTQYF; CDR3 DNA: TGCGCCAGCAGCCAGGTTCGGACTAGCGGGGGCCGGGGAGATACGCAGTATTTT
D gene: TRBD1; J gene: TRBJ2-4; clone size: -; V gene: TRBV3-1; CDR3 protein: CASSQVTGVRNIQYF; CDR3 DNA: TGTGCCAGCAGCCAAGTGACAGGGGTGAGAAACATTCAGTACTTC
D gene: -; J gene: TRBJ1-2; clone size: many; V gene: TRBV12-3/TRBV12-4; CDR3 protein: CASSFSYGYTF; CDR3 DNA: TGTGCCAGCAGTTTCAGCTATGGCTACACCTTC
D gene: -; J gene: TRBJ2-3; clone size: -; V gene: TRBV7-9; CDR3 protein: CASGPTRSADTQYF; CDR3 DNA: TGTGCCAGCGGACCGACACGCAGCGCAGATACGCAGTATTTT
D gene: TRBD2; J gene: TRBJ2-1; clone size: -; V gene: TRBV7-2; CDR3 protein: CASSLAIGTSGGALVEQFF; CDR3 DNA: TGTGCCAGCAGCTTGGCGATCGGGACTAGCGGGGGGGCACTGGTTGAGCAGTTCTTC
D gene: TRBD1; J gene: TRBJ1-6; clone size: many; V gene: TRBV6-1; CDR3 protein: CASSEQGVGSPLHF; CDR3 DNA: TGTGCCAGCAGTGAACAGGGGGTGGGGTCACCCCTCCACTTT